These 19 T cell receptor beta chains share one sample of origin, sequenced in a study of technical replicates of blood from a handful of donors. Measured with immunoSEQ multiplex PCR; TCRdb has only the in-frame clones, and not every one. The repertoire has roughly 62,000 clones, approximately 95% of them found once; the top ten carry around 2.9%. Material: PBMCs. These receptors were obtained from a human donor in good health. Some clones in this sample may be carry-over from other donors' samples.

The chain uses TRBV5-1 and TRBJ2-5; 9 bases agree with TRBD2. Losses at the gene ends were 4 bases for V and 4 bases for J; bases not matched to a gene: 14. The CDR3 is made up of 17 amino acids. CDR1 and CDR2 (germline): SGHRS, YFSETQ. The CDR3 DNA follows: TGCGCCAGCAGCGCGGGACTAGCTGGGGTAATCCGAGAGACCCAGTACTTC. Encoded protein: CASSAGLAGVIRETQYF.

V and J are TRBV11-2 and TRBJ1-4, with D uncertain. The V gene's germline CDR1 is SGHAT and CDR2 FQNNGV. Trimming removed 3 bases at V and 6 bases at J, with 11 bases between. The CDR3 has 14 residues. The CDR3 loop reads CASSLRPLYEKLFF. CDR3 nucleotides: TGTGCCAGCAGCTTGAGGCCTTTATATGAAAAACTGTTTTTT. Drawing the rest from reference TRBV11-2 and TRBJ1-4, the complete variable domain is EAGVAQSPRYKIIEKRQSVAFWCNPISGHATLYWYQQILGQGPKLLIQFQNNGVVDDSQLPKDRFSAERLKGVDSTLKIQPAKLEDSAVYLCASSLRPLYEKLFFGSGTQLSVL.

The rearrangement links TRBV7-2 to TRBJ2-3, with D uncertain. CDR1 is SGHTA and CDR2 is FQGNSA in the germline V gene. CDR3 size: 15 residues. Trimming removed 0 bases from V and 0 bases from J, with 7 bases in between. The CDR3 region is CASSLAYASTDTQYF. As DNA, the CDR3 is TGTGCCAGCAGCTTAGCCTACGCTAGCACAGATACGCAGTATTTT.

The chain recombines TRBV25-1 with TRBJ1-2; D perhaps matches TRBD1 (5 bases). This CDR3 spans 14 amino acids. CDR1 is MGHDK and CDR2 is SYGVNS in the germline V gene. V lost 10 bases and J lost 5, with 20 bases in between. As DNA, the CDR3 is TGTGCCACCACTGGAACGGGGGAGTATTATGGCTACACCTTC. Protein sequence: CATTGTGEYYGYTF.

V is TRBV5-1 and J is TRBJ2-5, with D perhaps TRBD1 (5 bases). Deletions cut 0 bases from V and 7 bases from J, with 13 bases between. There are 14 residues in the CDR3. Germline V gene data show CDR1 as SGHRS and CDR2 as YFSETQ. The CDR3 sequence: CASSLAESGWTQYF. CDR3 sequence (DNA): TGCGCCAGCAGCTTGGCAGAGTCAGGGTGGACCCAGTACTTC. Drawing the rest from reference TRBV5-1 and TRBJ2-5, the complete variable domain is KAGVTQTPRYLIKTRGQQVTLSCSPISGHRSVSWYQQTPGQGLQFLFEYFSETQRNKGNFPGRFSGRQFSNSRSEMNVSTLELGDSALYLCASSLAESGWTQYFGPGTRLLVL.

The chain uses TRBV6-5 and TRBJ2-7, with 7 bases lining up with TRBD2. The CDR3 runs 13 residues. V lost 6 bases, J lost 5 bases, and 7 bases stayed unmatched. Germline V gene data show CDR1 as MNHEY and CDR2 as SVGAGI. CDR3 coding DNA: TGTGCCAGCAGCTCAAGGGCGGGGGACGAGCAGTACTTC. Translation: CASSSRAGDEQYF.

This chain connects TRBV9 to TRBJ2-5; D perhaps matches TRBD2 (5 bases). CDR3 size: 14 residues. V was clipped by 0 bases and J by 1 base, with 7 bases between them. Looked up from germline, CDR1 is SGDLS and CDR2 is YYNGEE. CDR3 DNA: TGTGCCAGCAGCGTAGAACTAGTCCAAGAGACCCAGTACTTC. It specifies CASSVELVQETQYF.

The V gene is TRBV5-4, the J gene TRBJ2-3; D perhaps matches TRBD1 (6 bases). The CDR3 covers 16 residues. Germline V lookup: CDR1 SGHNT, CDR2 YYREEE (reference sequence). The ends were cut back, 4 bases at V and 2 bases at J, with 17 bases in the middle. This CDR3 is CASSPYLRGITDTQYF. Written as DNA, the CDR3 is TGTGCCAGCAGCCCCTACCTGAGGGGGATCACAGATACGCAGTATTTT. Supplemented by reference TRBV5-4 and TRBJ2-3, the full variable domain reads ETGVTQSPTHLIKTRGQQVTLRCSSQSGHNTVSWYQQALGQGPQFIFQYYREEENGRGNFPPRFSGLQFPNYSSELNVNALELDDSALYLCASSPYLRGITDTQYFGPGTRLTVL.

V gene TRBV25-1 combines with J gene TRBJ1-6, with D possibly matching TRBD1 (5 bases). The CDR3 length is 15 residues. CDR1 and CDR2 from the germline V gene are MGHDK and SYGVNS. V was clipped by 10 bases and J by 5 bases, with 18 bases between them. CDR3 residues: CATLPGGKDNSPLHF. The CDR3 coding sequence is TGTGCCACCCTTCCCGGGGGAAAGGATAATTCACCCCTCCACTTT. The full variable domain, rest sourced from reference TRBV25-1 and TRBJ1-6, is EADIYQTPRYLVIGTGKKITLECSQTMGHDKMYWYQQDPGMELHLIHYSYGVNSTEKGDLSSESTVSRIRTEHFPLTLESARPSHTSQYLCATLPGGKDNSPLHFGNGTRLTVT.

V usage is TRBV6-1 and J usage is TRBJ2-1; no reliable D call. V was clipped by 6 bases and J by 8 bases, with 11 bases between them. This CDR3 has 12 residues. Germline lookup yields CDR1 MNHNS and CDR2 SASEGT. CDR3 region: CASRPSADEQFF. The CDR3 nucleotides are TGTGCCAGCAGGCCTAGTGCCGATGAGCAGTTCTTC.

The chain has TRBV19 and TRBJ1-3; D not certain. V was cut by 5 bases and J by 0 bases, with 8 bases left in between. CDR1 is LNHDA, CDR2 SQIVND, per germline (reference sequence). This CDR3 is 14 amino acids long. CDR3 region: CASSDILSGNTIYF. The DNA for the CDR3 is TGTGCCAGTAGTGACATCCTCTCTGGAAACACCATATATTTT.

The V gene is TRBV6-1, the J gene TRBJ1-5, with D tentatively TRBD1 (6 bases). CDR1 and CDR2 (germline): MNHNS, SASEGT. With 5 bases removed from V and 1 base from J, the gap between germline ends came to 12 bases. The CDR3 has 15 amino acids. DNA of the CDR3: TGTGCCAGCAGTTCTGCAGGGGCCAGCAATCAGCCCCAGCATTTT. Protein: CASSSAGASNQPQHF.

In DNA form, the CDR3 reads TGTGCCAGCAGCTGGGGACAGGGGGAGACCCAGTACTTC. Its protein is CASSWGQGETQYF. The rearrangement joins TRBV5-6 to TRBJ2-5; 10 bases are a match to TRBD1. J lost 5 bases, V lost 3 bases, and 1 base had no gene match. The CDR3 loop spans 13 amino acids. Germline assignment: CDR1 SGHDT and CDR2 YYEEEE. The whole variable domain, filled in from reference TRBV5-6 and TRBJ2-5, reads DAGVTQSPTHLIKTRGQQVTLRCSPKSGHDTVSWYQQALGQGPQFIFQYYEEEERQRGNFPDRFSGHQFPNYSSELNVNALLLGDSALYLCASSWGQGETQYFGPGTRLLVL.

V is TRBV2 and J is TRBJ2-7, with a weak D call TRBD1 (6 bases). CDR3 length equals 14 residues. The V and J ends lost 6 bases and 4 bases respectively, with 16 bases between them. Germline V lookup: CDR1 SNHLY, CDR2 FYNNEI. CDR3 amino acids: CASRAGQLIYEQYF. The CDR3 DNA sequence: TGTGCCAGCAGGGCTGGACAGTTAATTTACGAGCAGTACTTC.

This chain links TRBV5-1 with TRBJ2-1; 9 bases are a match to TRBD2. This CDR3 contains 14 residues. The V segment lost 5 bases and the J segment 8 bases; nucleotides outside the gene matches: 8. CDR1 is SGHRS and CDR2 is YFSETQ in the germline V gene. Here the CDR3 reads CASSLAGGLDEQFF. The DNA for the CDR3 is TGCGCCAGCAGTCTGGCGGGGGGGCTGGATGAGCAGTTCTTC.

A remark on this clone: An end of the junction does not agree with germline; a read error may underlie this. V usage is TRBV6-1 and J usage is TRBJ2-7; 13 positions match TRBD2. CDR1 is MNHNS and CDR2 is SASEGT in the germline V gene. CDR3 length: 14 residues. The CDR3 coding sequence is TGTGCCAGCGGTCGGACTAGCGGGAGTACCCCTCTGGACTTC. It codes for CASGRTSGSTPLDF.

In this sample, this clone turned up once. The rearrangement links TRBV18 to TRBJ2-3; 9 nucleotides match TRBD2. The V gene end was trimmed by 3 bases and the J gene end by 5 bases; junction bases not matched to a gene: 12. The CDR3 consists of 17 residues. CDR1 KGHSH and CDR2 LQKENI come from the germline V gene. The CDR3 sequence is CASSPTTAGGRGDTQYF. The CDR3 DNA reads TGTGCCAGCTCACCTACGACAGCGGGGGGCCGGGGAGATACGCAGTATTTT.

The chain is built from TRBV11-2 and TRBJ2-2; 13 nucleotides line up with TRBD2. V shed 5 bases, J shed 8 bases, and the junction held 5 bases outside the gene matches. Germline lookup yields CDR1 SGHAT and CDR2 FQNNGV. The CDR3 has 15 amino acids. CDR3 sequence reads: CASSGLAGVGGELFF. For the CDR3, the DNA is TGTGCCAGCAGCGGACTAGCGGGAGTAGGAGGGGAGCTGTTTTTT.

The rearrangement links TRBV19 to TRBJ1-1; tentatively, D is TRBD1 (5 bases). The CDR3 length is 14 residues. With 5 bases removed from V and 11 bases from J, the gap between germline ends came to 21 bases. CDR1 and CDR2 (germline): LNHDA, SQIVND (reference sequence). CDR3 in amino acids: CASSSPAGLMWAFF. CDR3 in DNA: TGTGCCAGTAGTTCCCCGGCAGGGTTGATGTGGGCTTTCTTT. Full variable domain (outside the CDR3, taken from reference TRBV19 and TRBJ1-1): DGGITQSPKYLFRKEGQNVTLSCEQNLNHDAMYWYRQDPGQGLRLIYYSQIVNDFQKGDIAEGYSVSREKKESFPLTVTSAQKNPTAFYLCASSSPAGLMWAFFGQGTRLTVV.